What follows are 21 T cell receptor beta chains derived from one specimen sequenced in a study of response to subunit inactivated influenza vaccine. TCRdb re-called the RT-PCR reads through MiXCR, storing one row per CDR3 protein. The table records 450,000 to 600,000 distinct CDR3 sequences, approximately 7.6% of them present only once. The sequences come from PBMCs from blood, collected less than 30 months after vaccination. These receptors were obtained from a man aged 45 to 70 who received an inactivated influenza vaccine.

This clonotype was counted a few times. The chain links TRBV10-3 to TRBJ1-4; D may be TRBD1 (5 bases). Trimming left V 2 bases short and J 7 bases short, with 11 bases between. The CDR3 covers 14 residues. Germline CDR1 is ENHRY and CDR2 is SYGVKD. CDR3 bases: TGTGCCATCAGTGAGGGTCAGGGCGGTGAAAAACTGTTTTTT. It yields the protein CAISEGQGGEKLFF.

This clonotype was recorded many times. The rearrangement links TRBV20-1 to TRBJ2-1, with D uncertain. The CDR3 totals 14 residues. Per the germline V gene, CDR1 is DFQATT and CDR2 is SNEGSKA (reference sequence). Deletions cut 5 bases from V and 2 bases from J, with 13 bases between. CDR3 region: CSAPTHRTYNEQFF. The CDR3 bases are TGCAGTGCTCCTACACACCGGACCTACAATGAGCAGTTCTTC.

This clonotype showed up just a few times. This sequence joins TRBV19 and TRBJ2-7; TRBD1 aligns across 7 bases. Trimming at V came to 6 bases and at J to 3 bases, leaving 5 bases not matched to a gene. Germline V gives CDR1 LNHDA, CDR2 SQIVND (reference sequence). CDR3 size: 13 residues. CDR3 amino acids: CASRNRGNYEQYF. CDR3 nucleotide sequence: TGTGCCAGTAGAAACAGGGGCAACTACGAGCAGTACTTC.

This clonotype was seen at least ten times. The chain carries TRBV29-1 and TRBJ2-2; D not certain. The CDR3 consists of 10 residues. CDR1 is SQVTM and CDR2 is ANQGSEA in the germline V gene. The V and J ends lost 7 bases and 7 bases respectively, with 7 bases between them. In DNA, the CDR3 is TGCAGCGGTTATAACGGGGAGCTGTTTTTT. The encoded protein is CSGYNGELFF.

A few counts support this clonotype. The V call is TRBV7-9, the J call TRBJ1-2; no reliable D call. This CDR3 contains 9 residues. The V gene's germline CDR1 is SEHNR and CDR2 FQNEAQ (reference sequence). V was pared by 7 bases and J by 7 bases, with 4 bases between. CDR3 amino acids: CASKTGYTF. Here the CDR3 DNA reads TGTGCCAGCAAGACTGGCTACACCTTC. Combining the CDR3 with reference TRBV7-9 and TRBJ1-2 gives the whole variable domain DTGVSQNPRHKITKRGQNVTFRCDPISEHNRLYWYRQTLGQGPEFLTYFQNEAQLEKSRLLSDRFSAERPKGSFSTLEIQRTEQGDSAMYLCASKTGYTFGSGTRLTVV.

The chain joins TRBV7-2 to TRBJ2-1; the match to TRBD2 covers 8 bases. This CDR3 spans 15 amino acids. The germline CDR1 and CDR2 sequences are SGHTA and FQGNSA. V lost 6 bases and J lost 8; bases outside the gene matches: 12. The CDR3 here is CASSSRTSLGDEQFF. CDR3 coding DNA: TGTGCCAGCAGTAGTAGGACTAGCTTAGGCGATGAGCAGTTCTTC.

The chain has TRBV20-1 and TRBJ2-2; 10 bases map to TRBD2. The germline V gene has CDR1 DFQATT and CDR2 SNEGSKA (reference sequence). The CDR3 has 15 amino acids. J gave up 6 bases and V 5 bases, and 9 bases lay outside the gene matches. CDR3 bases: TGCAGTGCTGGAAAAGCGGGAGGGGGCCCCGGGGAGCTGTTTTTT. It encodes CSAGKAGGGPGELFF.

This clonotype was detected a few times. The rearrangement uses TRBV3-1 and TRBJ1-1; no reliable D call. There are 13 residues in the CDR3. With 1 base removed from V and 8 bases from J, the gap between germline ends came to 11 bases. Germline V lookup: CDR1 LGHDT, CDR2 YNNKEL (reference sequence). CDR3 DNA sequence: TGTGCCAGCAGCCAAGGAGAATGGTCAGAAGCTTTCTTT. Translation gives CASSQGEWSEAFF.

This chain uses TRBV6-1 with TRBJ2-3; 8 nucleotides match TRBD2. In germline, CDR1 is MNHNS, CDR2 SASEGT. Trimming cost V 6 bases and J 1 base; bases outside gene matches: 6. This CDR3 region has 15 residues. The CDR3 DNA reads as TGTGCCAGCAGGAAAGCGGGAGCGGGCACAGATACGCAGTATTTT. This gives the protein CASRKAGAGTDTQYF.

The rearrangement uses TRBV5-1 and TRBJ2-2; 7 positions match TRBD1. Unmatched junction bases numbered 10, after V lost 4 bases and J lost 4 bases. The CDR3 has 16 residues. The V gene's germline CDR1 is SGHRS and CDR2 YFSETQ. For the CDR3, the DNA is TGCGCCAGCAGCATACGGACAGGTGGGATCACCGGGGAGCTGTTTTTT. This sequence encodes CASSIRTGGITGELFF.

There are many counts of this clonotype. The rearrangement joins TRBV4-3 to TRBJ1-1; perhaps TRBD1 as D (5 bases). The germline V and J ends were trimmed by 4 bases and 1 base, with 16 bases remaining between them. The CDR3 has 16 residues. From germline, CDR1 is LGHNA and CDR2 YSLEER. DNA of the CDR3: TGCGCCAGCAGCCGTACCTCACTCGACAGGAACACTGAAGCTTTCTTT. As protein: CASSRTSLDRNTEAFF.

This clonotype was seen more than once but under ten times. This chain uses TRBV5-1 with TRBJ2-7; 12 nucleotides match TRBD2. Germline V gene sequence: CDR1 SGHRS, CDR2 YFSETQ. This CDR3 comprises 16 residues. The trim removed 3 bases at V and 1 base at J, leaving 5 bases unmatched. Here the CDR3 reads CASSSKLAGGSYEQYF. CDR3 bases: TGCGCCAGCAGCTCAAAACTAGCGGGGGGATCCTACGAGCAGTACTTC.

A word on this clonotype: This may arise from a read error, as a much more abundant clone is one base away. This chain joins TRBV11-3 and TRBJ2-1; D is possibly TRBD2 (5 bases). Germline CDR1 reads SGHNT; CDR2 reads YENEEA. The length of the CDR3 is 15 residues. CDR3 protein: CSSSLGGSTYNEQFF. The CDR3 region has the DNA TGTTCCAGCAGCTTAGGAGGCTCCACCTACAATGAGCAGTTCTTC.

In this sample, this clonotype turned up a few times. The rearrangement uses TRBV29-1 and TRBJ2-7, with TRBD2 identical over 8 bases. CDR3 size: 10 residues. Looked up from germline, CDR1 is SQVTM and CDR2 is ANQGSEA. Trimming cost V 5 bases and J 7 bases; bases outside gene matches: 1. DNA of the CDR3: TGCAGCGTTCGGGAGGGTGAGCAGTACTTC. It specifies CSVREGEQYF.

Ten or more counts support this clonotype. This chain links TRBV5-1 with TRBJ2-1; unclear D gene. V lost 4 bases to trimming and J lost 4 bases, with 21 bases between them. The CDR3 runs 17 residues. Germline V gene data show CDR1 as SGHRS and CDR2 as YFSETQ. The CDR3 DNA follows: TGCGCCAGCAGCCCGGGCCCAGGCCCACCCCCTTACAATGAGCAGTTCTTC. Protein: CASSPGPGPPPYNEQFF.

The chain links TRBV10-3 to TRBJ1-5; D uncertain. The ends were cut back, 8 bases at V and 7 bases at J, with 12 bases in the middle. The germline CDR1 and CDR2 sequences are ENHRY and SYGVKD. CDR3 length: 12 amino acids. This CDR3 reads CAIWSPGQPQHF. The CDR3 DNA reads TGTGCCATCTGGTCTCCAGGACAGCCCCAGCATTTT.

This clonotype has just a few counts. The chain has TRBV7-8 and TRBJ1-2; D unclear. The CDR3 runs to 14 residues. Per the germline V gene, CDR1 is SGHVS and CDR2 is FQNEAQ. V was pared by 3 bases and J by 1 base, with 9 bases between. CDR3 bases: TGTGCCAGCAGCTTTCTACAGCTTAACTATGGCTACACCTTC. Translating it yields CASSFLQLNYGYTF.

There are many counts of this clonotype. DNA of the CDR3: TGTGCCACCTCGACTCGGGAACCCGGGGAGACCCAGTACTTC. Translating gives CATSTREPGETQYF. The V gene is TRBV10-3, the J gene TRBJ2-5; tentatively, D is TRBD2 (5 bases). From germline, CDR1 is ENHRY and CDR2 SYGVKD. This CDR3 is 14 amino acids long. With 10 bases removed from V and 5 bases from J, the gap between germline ends came to 20 bases.

The chain combines TRBV11-2 with TRBJ2-2, with 10 bases that match TRBD1. Trimming at V came to 2 bases and at J to 1 base, leaving 13 bases not matched to a gene. The germline CDR1 and CDR2 sequences are SGHAT and FQNNGV. CDR3 size: 20 residues. In DNA, the CDR3 is TGTGCCAGCAGCTTATATAGGGGACAGGGGTGGTGGAAGAACACCGGGGAGCTGTTTTTT. Translated: CASSLYRGQGWWKNTGELFF.

This rearrangement joins TRBV24-1 to TRBJ2-1; either TRBD1 or TRBD2 may fit D (5 bases each). Germline CDR1 and CDR2: KGHDR and SFDVKD. The ends were cut back, 3 bases at V and 0 bases at J, with 11 bases in the middle. This CDR3 is 16 amino acids long. The DNA of the CDR3 is TGTGCCACCAGTGATGGGGACGCGAGCTCCTACAATGAGCAGTTCTTC. It translates to CATSDGDASSYNEQFF.

This clonotype was observed at least ten times. The V and J genes are TRBV29-1 and TRBJ2-6; TRBD1 might be the D (5 bases). The ends were cut back, 7 bases at V and 2 bases at J, with 12 bases in the middle. In germline, CDR1 is SQVTM, CDR2 ANQGSEA. There are 14 residues in the CDR3. CDR3 DNA: TGCAGCGCAGTCACAGGAGCTGGGGCCAACGTCCTGACTTTC. Translated, it gives CSAVTGAGANVLTF.